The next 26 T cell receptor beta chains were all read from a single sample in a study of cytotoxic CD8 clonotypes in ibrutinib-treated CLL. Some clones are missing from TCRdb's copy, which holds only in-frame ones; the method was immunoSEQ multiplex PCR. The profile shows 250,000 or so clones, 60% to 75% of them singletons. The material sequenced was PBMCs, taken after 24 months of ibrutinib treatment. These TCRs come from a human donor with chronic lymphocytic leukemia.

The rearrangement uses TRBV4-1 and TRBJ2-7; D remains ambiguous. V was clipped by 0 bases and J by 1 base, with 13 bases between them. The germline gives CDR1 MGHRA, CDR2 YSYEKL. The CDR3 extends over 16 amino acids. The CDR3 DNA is TGCGCCAGCAGCCAAGAAGCCTCGGGCACTTCCTACGAGCAGTACTTC. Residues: CASSQEASGTSYEQYF.

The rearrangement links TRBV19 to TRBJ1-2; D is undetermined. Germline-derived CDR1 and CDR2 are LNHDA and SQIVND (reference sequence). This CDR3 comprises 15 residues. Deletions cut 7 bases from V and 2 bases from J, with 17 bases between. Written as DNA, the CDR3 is TGTGCCAGTATCGGGCTCGGGTGGCCAAACTATGGCTACACCTTC. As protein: CASIGLGWPNYGYTF.

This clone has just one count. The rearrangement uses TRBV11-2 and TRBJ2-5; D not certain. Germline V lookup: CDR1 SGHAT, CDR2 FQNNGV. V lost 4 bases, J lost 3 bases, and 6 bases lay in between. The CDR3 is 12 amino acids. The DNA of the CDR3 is TGTGCCAGCAGCTACAGAGAAGAGACCCAGTACTTC. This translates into CASSYREETQYF.

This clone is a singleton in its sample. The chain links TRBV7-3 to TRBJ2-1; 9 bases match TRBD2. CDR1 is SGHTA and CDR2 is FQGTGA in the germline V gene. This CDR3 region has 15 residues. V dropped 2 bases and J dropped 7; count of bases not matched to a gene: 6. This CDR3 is CASSLGPAGGNEQFF. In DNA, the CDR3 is TGTGCCAGCAGCTTAGGTCCAGCGGGAGGTAATGAGCAGTTCTTC.

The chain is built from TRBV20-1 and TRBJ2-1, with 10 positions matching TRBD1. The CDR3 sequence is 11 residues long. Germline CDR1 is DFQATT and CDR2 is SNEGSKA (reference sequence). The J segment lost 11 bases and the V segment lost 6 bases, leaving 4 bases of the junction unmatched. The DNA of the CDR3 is TGCAGTGCACCGACAGGGGGCAAGCAGTTCTTC. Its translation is CSAPTGGKQFF.

CDR3 residues: CASSFASIAEQYF. DNA of the CDR3: TGTGCCAGCAGCTTCGCCTCAATCGCCGAGCAGTACTTC. The chain combines TRBV7-8 with TRBJ2-7; D gene unclear. This CDR3 region has 13 residues. The V gene lost 3 bases and the J gene lost 6 bases, with 12 bases spanning the gap. Germline V gene data show CDR1 as SGHVS and CDR2 as FQNEAQ.

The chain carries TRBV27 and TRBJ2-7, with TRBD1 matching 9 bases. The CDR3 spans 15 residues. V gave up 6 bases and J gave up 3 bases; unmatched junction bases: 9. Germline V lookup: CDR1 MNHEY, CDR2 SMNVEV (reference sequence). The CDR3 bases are TGTGCCAGCAGCGCACAGGGGGCACTTTTCTACGAGCAGTACTTC. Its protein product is CASSAQGALFYEQYF.

The CDR3 is CASSLYSGIVETQYF. As DNA, the CDR3 is TGTGCCAGCAGTTTATACTCGGGAATCGTGGAGACCCAGTACTTC. The chain has TRBV28 and TRBJ2-5, with D perhaps matching TRBD2 (5 bases). CDR3 length equals 15 residues. Looked up from germline, CDR1 is MDHEN and CDR2 is SYDVKM. V was cut by 1 base and J by 5 bases, with 14 bases left in between.

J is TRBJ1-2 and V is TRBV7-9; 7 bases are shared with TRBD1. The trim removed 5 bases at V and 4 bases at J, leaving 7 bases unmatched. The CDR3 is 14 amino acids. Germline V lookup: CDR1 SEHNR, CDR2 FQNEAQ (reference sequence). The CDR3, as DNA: TGTGCCAGCAGCATTCACAGGGGAGGCTATGGCTACACCTTC. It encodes CASSIHRGGYGYTF.

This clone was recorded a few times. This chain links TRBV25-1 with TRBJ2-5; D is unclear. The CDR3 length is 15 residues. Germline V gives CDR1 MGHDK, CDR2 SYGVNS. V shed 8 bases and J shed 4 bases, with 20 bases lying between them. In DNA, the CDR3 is TGTGCCAGCGGGCAGAAACGGCCCACGGGAGAGACCCAGTACTTC. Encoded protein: CASGQKRPTGETQYF.

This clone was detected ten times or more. In DNA, the CDR3 is TGTGCCAGCAGCTTAGCGCTGGTTCGCTGGTACGAGCAGTACTTC. It yields the protein CASSLALVRWYEQYF. The rearrangement links TRBV7-8 to TRBJ2-7; D is undetermined. The V and J ends lost 0 bases and 4 bases respectively, with 13 bases between them. This CDR3 comprises 15 residues. Germline CDR1 and CDR2: SGHVS and FQNEAQ.

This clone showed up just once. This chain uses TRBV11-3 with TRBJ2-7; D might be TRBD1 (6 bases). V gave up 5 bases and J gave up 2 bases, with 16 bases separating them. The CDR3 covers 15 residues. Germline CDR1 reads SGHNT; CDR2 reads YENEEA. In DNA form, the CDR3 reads TGTGCCAGCAGCCGATCGGGACAAGGTACCTACGAGCAGTACTTC. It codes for CASSRSGQGTYEQYF.

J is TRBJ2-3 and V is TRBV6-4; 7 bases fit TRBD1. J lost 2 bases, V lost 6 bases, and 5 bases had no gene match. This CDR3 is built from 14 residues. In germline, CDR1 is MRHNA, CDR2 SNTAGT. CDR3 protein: CASSHDRDTDTQYF. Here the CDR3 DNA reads TGTGCCAGCAGCCACGACAGGGACACAGATACGCAGTATTTT.

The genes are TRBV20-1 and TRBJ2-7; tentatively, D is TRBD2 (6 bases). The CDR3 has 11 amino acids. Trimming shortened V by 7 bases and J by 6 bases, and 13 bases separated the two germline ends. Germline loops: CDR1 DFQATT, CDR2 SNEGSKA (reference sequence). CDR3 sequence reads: CSVRLDREQYF. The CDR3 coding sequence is TGCAGTGTGCGACTAGACCGCGAGCAGTACTTC.

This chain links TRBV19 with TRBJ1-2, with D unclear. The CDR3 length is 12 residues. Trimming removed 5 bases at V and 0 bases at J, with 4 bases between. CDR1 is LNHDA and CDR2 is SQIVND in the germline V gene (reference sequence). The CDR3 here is CASSGANYGYTF. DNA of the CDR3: TGTGCCAGTAGTGGGGCTAACTATGGCTACACCTTC.

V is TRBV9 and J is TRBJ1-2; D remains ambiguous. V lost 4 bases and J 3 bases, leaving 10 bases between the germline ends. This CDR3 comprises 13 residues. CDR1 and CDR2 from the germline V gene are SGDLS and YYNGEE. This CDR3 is CASSPQTYYGYTF. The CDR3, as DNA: TGTGCCAGCAGCCCCCAAACCTACTATGGCTACACCTTC.

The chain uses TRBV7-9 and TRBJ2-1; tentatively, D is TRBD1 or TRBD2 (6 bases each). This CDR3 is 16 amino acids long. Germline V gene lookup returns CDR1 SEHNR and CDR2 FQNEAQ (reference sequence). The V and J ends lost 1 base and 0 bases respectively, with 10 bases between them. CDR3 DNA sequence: TGTGCCAGCAGCTTAGGAGGAGGGGGCTCCTACAATGAGCAGTTCTTC. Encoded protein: CASSLGGGGSYNEQFF.

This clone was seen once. The CDR3: CASRGQVDTEQFF. As DNA, the CDR3 is TGTGCCAGCAGAGGACAGGTTGACACTGAGCAGTTCTTC. The chain links TRBV6-6 to TRBJ2-1, with TRBD1 matching over 7 bases. Per the germline V gene, CDR1 is MNHNY and CDR2 is SVGAGI (reference sequence). V was pared by 6 bases and J by 9 bases, with 8 bases of the junction left unmatched. This CDR3 is built from 13 residues.

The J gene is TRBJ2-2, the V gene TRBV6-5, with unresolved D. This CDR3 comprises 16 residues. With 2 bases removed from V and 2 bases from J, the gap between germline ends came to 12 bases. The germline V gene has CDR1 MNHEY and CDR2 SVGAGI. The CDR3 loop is CASSYGLAANTGELFF. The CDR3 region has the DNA TGTGCCAGCAGTTACGGCTTGGCAGCCAACACCGGGGAGCTGTTTTTT.

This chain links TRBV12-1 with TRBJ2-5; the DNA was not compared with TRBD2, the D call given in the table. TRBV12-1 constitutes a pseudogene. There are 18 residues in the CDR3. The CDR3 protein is CASRYEASGSVGQETQYF. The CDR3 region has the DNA TGTGCCAGCAGGTATGAGGCTAGCGGGAGTGTGGGGCAAGAGACCCAGTACTTC.

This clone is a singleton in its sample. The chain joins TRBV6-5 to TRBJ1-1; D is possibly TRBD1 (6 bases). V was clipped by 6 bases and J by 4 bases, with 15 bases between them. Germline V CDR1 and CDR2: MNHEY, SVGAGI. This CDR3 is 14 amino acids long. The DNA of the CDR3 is TGTGCCAGCAGCCGTCCAGGGGCTGGCACTGAAGCTTTCTTT. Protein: CASSRPGAGTEAFF.

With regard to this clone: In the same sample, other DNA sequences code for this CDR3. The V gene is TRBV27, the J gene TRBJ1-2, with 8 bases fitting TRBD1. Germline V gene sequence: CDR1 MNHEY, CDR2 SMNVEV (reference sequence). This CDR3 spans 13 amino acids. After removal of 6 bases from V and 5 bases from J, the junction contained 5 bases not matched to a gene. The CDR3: CASSLQGGYGYTF. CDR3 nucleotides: TGTGCCAGCAGCCTACAGGGGGGGTATGGCTACACCTTC.

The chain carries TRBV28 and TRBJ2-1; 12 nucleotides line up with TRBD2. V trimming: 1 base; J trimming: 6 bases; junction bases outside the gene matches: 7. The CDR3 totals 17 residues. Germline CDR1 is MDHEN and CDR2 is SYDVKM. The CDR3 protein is CASSLFASGRAPNEQFF. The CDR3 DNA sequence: TGTGCCAGCAGTTTATTTGCTAGCGGGAGGGCCCCCAATGAGCAGTTCTTC.

In DNA form, the CDR3 reads TGTGCCAGCAGCCGCCCGGGGGCGAACACCGGGGAGCTGTTTTTT. It translates to CASSRPGANTGELFF. The gene calls are TRBV28 and TRBJ2-2; a weak D match, TRBD2 (6 bases). CDR1 and CDR2 from the germline V gene are MDHEN and SYDVKM. This CDR3 spans 15 amino acids. Trimming stripped 6 bases from V and 0 bases from J, with 11 bases between.

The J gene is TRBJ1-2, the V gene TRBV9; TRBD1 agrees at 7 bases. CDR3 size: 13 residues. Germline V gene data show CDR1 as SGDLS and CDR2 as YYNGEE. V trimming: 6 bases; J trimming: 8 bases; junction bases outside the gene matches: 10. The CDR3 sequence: CASKRQGLGGYTF. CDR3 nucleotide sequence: TGTGCCAGCAAGCGACAGGGCCTAGGGGGCTACACCTTC.

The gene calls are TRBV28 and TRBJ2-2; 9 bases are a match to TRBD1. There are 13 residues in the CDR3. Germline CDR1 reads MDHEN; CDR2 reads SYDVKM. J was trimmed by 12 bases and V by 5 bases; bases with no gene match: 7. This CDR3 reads CASSLAGTGKLFF. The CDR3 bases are TGTGCCAGCAGTCTCGCCGGGACAGGGAAGCTGTTTTTT.